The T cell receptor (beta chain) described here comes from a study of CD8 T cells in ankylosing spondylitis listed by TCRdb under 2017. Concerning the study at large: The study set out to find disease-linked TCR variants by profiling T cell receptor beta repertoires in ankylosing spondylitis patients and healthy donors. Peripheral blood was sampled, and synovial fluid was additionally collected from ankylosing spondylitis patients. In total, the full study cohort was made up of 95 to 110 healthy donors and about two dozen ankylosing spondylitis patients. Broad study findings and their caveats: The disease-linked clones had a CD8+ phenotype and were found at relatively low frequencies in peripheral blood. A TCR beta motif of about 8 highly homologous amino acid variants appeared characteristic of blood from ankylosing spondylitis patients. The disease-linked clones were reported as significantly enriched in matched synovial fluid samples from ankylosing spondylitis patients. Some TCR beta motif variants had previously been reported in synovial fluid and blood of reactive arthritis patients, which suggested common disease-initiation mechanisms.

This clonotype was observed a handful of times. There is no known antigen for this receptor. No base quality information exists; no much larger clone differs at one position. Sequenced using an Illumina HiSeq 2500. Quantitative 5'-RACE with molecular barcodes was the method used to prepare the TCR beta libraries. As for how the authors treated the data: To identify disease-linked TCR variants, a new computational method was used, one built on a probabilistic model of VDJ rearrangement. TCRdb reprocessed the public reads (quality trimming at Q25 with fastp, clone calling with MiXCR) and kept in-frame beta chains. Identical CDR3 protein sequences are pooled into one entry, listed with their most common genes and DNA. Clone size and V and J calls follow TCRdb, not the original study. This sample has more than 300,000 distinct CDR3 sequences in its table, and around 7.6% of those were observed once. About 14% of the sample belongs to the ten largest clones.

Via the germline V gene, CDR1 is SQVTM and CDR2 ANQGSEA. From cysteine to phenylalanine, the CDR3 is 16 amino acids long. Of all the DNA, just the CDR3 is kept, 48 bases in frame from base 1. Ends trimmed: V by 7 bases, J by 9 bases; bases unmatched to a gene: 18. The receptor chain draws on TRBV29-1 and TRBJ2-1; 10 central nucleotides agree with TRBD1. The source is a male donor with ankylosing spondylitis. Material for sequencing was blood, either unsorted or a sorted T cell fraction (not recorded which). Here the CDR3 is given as CSAWDRGRRGVSEQFF. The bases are TGCAGCGCTTGGGACAGGGGTCGTCGCGGGGTGAGTGAGCAGTTCTTC.